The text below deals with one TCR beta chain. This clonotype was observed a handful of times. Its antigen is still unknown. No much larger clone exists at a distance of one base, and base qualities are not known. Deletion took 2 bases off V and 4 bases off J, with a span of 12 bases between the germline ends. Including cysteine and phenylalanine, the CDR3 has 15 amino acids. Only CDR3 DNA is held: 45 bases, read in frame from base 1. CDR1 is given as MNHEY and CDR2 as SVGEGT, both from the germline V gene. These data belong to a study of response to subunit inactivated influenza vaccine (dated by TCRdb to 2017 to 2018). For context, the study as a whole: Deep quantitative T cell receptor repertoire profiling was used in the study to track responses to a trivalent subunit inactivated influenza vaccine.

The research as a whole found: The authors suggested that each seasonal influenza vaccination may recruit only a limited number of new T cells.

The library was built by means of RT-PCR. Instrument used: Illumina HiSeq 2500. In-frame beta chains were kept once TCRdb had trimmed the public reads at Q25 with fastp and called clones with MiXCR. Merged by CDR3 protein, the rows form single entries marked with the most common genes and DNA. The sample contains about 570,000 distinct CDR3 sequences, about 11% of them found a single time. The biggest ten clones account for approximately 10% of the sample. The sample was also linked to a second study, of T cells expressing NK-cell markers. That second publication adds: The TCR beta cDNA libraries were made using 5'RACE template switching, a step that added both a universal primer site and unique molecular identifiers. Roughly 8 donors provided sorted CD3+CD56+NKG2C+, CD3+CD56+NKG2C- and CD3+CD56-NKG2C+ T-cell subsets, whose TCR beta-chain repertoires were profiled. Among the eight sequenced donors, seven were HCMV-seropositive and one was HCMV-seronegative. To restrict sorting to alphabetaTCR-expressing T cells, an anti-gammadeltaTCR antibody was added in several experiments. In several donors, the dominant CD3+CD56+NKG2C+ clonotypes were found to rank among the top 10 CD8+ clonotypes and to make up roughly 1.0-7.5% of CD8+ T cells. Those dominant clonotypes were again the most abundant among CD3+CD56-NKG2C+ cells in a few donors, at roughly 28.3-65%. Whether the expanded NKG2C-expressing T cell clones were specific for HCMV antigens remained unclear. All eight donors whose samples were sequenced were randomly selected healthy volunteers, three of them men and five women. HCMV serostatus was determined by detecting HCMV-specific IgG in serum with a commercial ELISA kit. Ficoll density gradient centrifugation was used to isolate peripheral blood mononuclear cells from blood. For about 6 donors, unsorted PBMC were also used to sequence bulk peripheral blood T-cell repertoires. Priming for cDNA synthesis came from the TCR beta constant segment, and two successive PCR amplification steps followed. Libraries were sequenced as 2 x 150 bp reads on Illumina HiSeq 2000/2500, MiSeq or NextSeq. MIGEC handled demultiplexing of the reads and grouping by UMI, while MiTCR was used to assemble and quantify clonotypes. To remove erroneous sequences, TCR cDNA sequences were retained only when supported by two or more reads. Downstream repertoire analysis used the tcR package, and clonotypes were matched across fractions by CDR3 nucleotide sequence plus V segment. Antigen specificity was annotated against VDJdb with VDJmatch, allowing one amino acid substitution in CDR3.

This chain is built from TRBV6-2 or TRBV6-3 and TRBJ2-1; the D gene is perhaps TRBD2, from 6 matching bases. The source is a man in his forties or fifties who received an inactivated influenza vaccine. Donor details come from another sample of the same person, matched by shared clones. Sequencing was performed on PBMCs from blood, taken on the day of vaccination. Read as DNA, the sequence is TGTGCCAGCAGTTACCTAGCGACGGTGTACAATGAGCAGTTCTTC. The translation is CASSYLATVYNEQFF.